The 27 T cell receptor beta chains listed next were all sequenced from one sample in a study of response to subunit inactivated influenza vaccine. TCRdb re-derived calls from the RT-PCR reads in MiXCR, one entry per CDR3 protein. The sample gives roughly 630,000 distinct CDR3 sequences, 11% to 15% of which show up once; 7.5% to 9% is in the top ten. The starting material was PBMCs from blood, obtained less than 15 days before vaccination. The source is a man aged 45-60 years who received an inactivated influenza vaccine.

This clonotype appeared a few times. The V gene is TRBV11-2, the J gene TRBJ2-7, with TRBD1 identical over 11 bases. Trimming cost V 2 bases and J 2 bases; bases outside gene matches: 5. CDR3 length: 16 residues. Germline V gives CDR1 SGHAT, CDR2 FQNNGV. CDR3 region: CASSLTSGQGAYEQYF. The CDR3 DNA is TGTGCCAGCAGCTTAACATCGGGACAGGGGGCCTACGAGCAGTACTTC. The full variable domain, completed using reference TRBV11-2 and TRBJ2-7, is EAGVAQSPRYKIIEKRQSVAFWCNPISGHATLYWYQQILGQGPKLLIQFQNNGVVDDSQLPKDRFSAERLKGVDSTLKIQPAKLEDSAVYLCASSLTSGQGAYEQYFGPGTRLTVT.

The sample holds many counts of this clonotype. This chain uses TRBV7-6 with TRBJ2-3, with 8 bases lining up with TRBD2. Germline lookup yields CDR1 SGHVS and CDR2 FNYEAQ. There are 16 residues in the CDR3. Germline trimming cut 5 bases from V and 2 bases from J; bases unmatched to any gene: 9. This chain's CDR3 is CASSLAGGPLTDTQYF. The CDR3 coding sequence is TGTGCCAGCAGCCTTGCGGGGGGCCCTCTCACAGATACGCAGTATTTT.

In this sample, this clonotype turned up a few times. This sequence joins TRBV11-2 and TRBJ1-4, with 7 bases matching TRBD1. Germline CDR1 and CDR2: SGHAT and FQNNGV. V lost 5 bases and J lost 7; bases outside the gene matches: 13. The CDR3 has 16 amino acids. CDR3 DNA: TGTGCCAGCAGCCCTCAGCAAACAGGGGCGGGTGAAAAACTGTTTTTT. This translates into CASSPQQTGAGEKLFF.

There are a few counts of this clonotype. The chain recombines TRBV29-1 with TRBJ2-3; D uncertain. Trimming stripped 7 bases from V and 2 bases from J, with 13 bases between. From germline, CDR1 is SQVTM and CDR2 ANQGSEA. CDR3 length: 13 residues. The CDR3 DNA reads TGCAGCGGCACCATATGGGCCACAGATACGCAGTATTTT. Translated: CSGTIWATDTQYF.

This clonotype showed up just a few times. The rearrangement joins TRBV3-1 to TRBJ2-3; TRBD2 matches at 8 bases. CDR1 and CDR2 (germline): LGHDT, YNNKEL (reference sequence). The CDR3 totals 15 residues. The ends lost 4 bases at V and 2 bases at J; junction bases unmatched: 5. CDR3 DNA: TGTGCCAGCAGCCTGGCTAGCGGGCTCACAGATACGCAGTATTTT. Translation: CASSLASGLTDTQYF.

Many counts were recorded for this clonotype. The V call is TRBV4-2, the J call TRBJ2-1, with 8 bases matching TRBD2. With V trimmed by 0 bases and J by 6 bases, 1 base remained unmatched. The germline V gene encodes CDR1 LGHNA and CDR2 YNFKEQ. This CDR3 has 14 amino acids. CDR3 residues: CASSQDTSGNEQFF. The CDR3 DNA follows: TGTGCCAGCAGCCAAGATACTAGCGGCAATGAGCAGTTCTTC.

This clonotype came up a few times. This chain connects TRBV20-1 to TRBJ1-2; 8 bases match TRBD1. V gave up 1 base and J gave up 2 bases; unmatched junction bases: 3. The CDR3 sequence is 14 residues long. CDR1 is DFQATT and CDR2 is SNEGSKA in the germline V gene (reference sequence). For the CDR3, the DNA is TGCAGTGCTAGAGGGACAGGGAGGAACTATGGCTACACCTTC. Protein product: CSARGTGRNYGYTF.

This chain joins TRBV4-1 and TRBJ1-1; 8 nucleotides line up with TRBD1. CDR1 is MGHRA, CDR2 YSYEKL, per germline. The V gene end was trimmed by 2 bases and the J gene end by 5 bases; junction bases not matched to a gene: 7. CDR3 length equals 15 residues. This CDR3 is CASSQNRGSRTEAFF. In DNA, the CDR3 is TGCGCCAGCAGCCAAAACAGGGGGTCGAGGACTGAAGCTTTCTTT.

The chain couples TRBV11-2 to TRBJ2-1, with D unresolved. V lost 2 bases and J lost 2, with 22 bases in between. Per germline, CDR1 SGHAT and CDR2 FQNNGV. The CDR3 is 19 residues long. The CDR3 DNA follows: TGTGCCAGCAGCTTATTCTCCATATTGTCAGCGTGGGCCTACAATGAGCAGTTCTTC. Translated, it gives CASSLFSILSAWAYNEQFF.

This clonotype has a handful of counts. The chain uses TRBV6-2 or TRBV6-3 and TRBJ2-1, with 7 bases identical to TRBD1. In germline, CDR1 is MNHEY, CDR2 SVGEGT. After removal of 7 bases from V and 7 bases from J, the junction contained 13 bases not matched to a gene. The CDR3 spans 15 residues. CDR3 in DNA: TGTGCCAGCACCCGACAGGGTGGATTACTTAATGAGCAGTTCTTC. Protein sequence: CASTRQGGLLNEQFF.

The chain combines TRBV5-1 with TRBJ2-1; D is ambiguous. Trimming removed 0 bases at V and 5 bases at J, with 15 bases between. The CDR3 is 16 residues long. CDR1 is SGHRS, CDR2 YFSETQ, per germline. CDR3 nucleotide sequence: TGCGCCAGCAGCTTGGCCGGGTCTGACATCGACAATGAGCAGTTCTTC. Protein sequence: CASSLAGSDIDNEQFF.

This clonotype was counted between two and nine times. The V gene is TRBV7-2, the J gene TRBJ1-5; D uncertain. V was pared by 3 bases and J by 0 bases, with 6 bases between. This CDR3 contains 14 residues. The germline V gene has CDR1 SGHTA and CDR2 FQGNSA. CDR3 protein: CASSFWNSNQPQHF. The DNA of the CDR3 is TGTGCCAGCAGCTTTTGGAATAGCAATCAGCCCCAGCATTTT.

This rearrangement joins TRBV24-1 to TRBJ2-2; 10 bases line up with TRBD1. V trimming: 8 bases; J trimming: 7 bases; junction bases outside the gene matches: 6. Germline V gene lookup returns CDR1 KGHDR and CDR2 SFDVKD. The CDR3 spans 14 residues. As DNA, the CDR3 is TGTGCCACCACTGGACAGGGGGGAAGCGGGGAGCTGTTTTTT. It codes for CATTGQGGSGELFF.

The genes are TRBV5-1 and TRBJ2-1, with TRBD2 matching over 13 bases. J was trimmed by 9 bases and V by 3 bases; bases with no gene match: 9. The germline V gene has CDR1 SGHRS and CDR2 YFSETQ. The CDR3 loop spans 16 amino acids. The CDR3 reads CASSYRTSGSGGEQFF. In nucleotides, the CDR3 is TGCGCCAGCAGCTACAGGACTAGCGGGAGTGGGGGTGAGCAGTTCTTC.

The chain joins TRBV25-1 to TRBJ2-7; no definite D call. This CDR3 contains 12 residues. V lost 3 bases to trimming and J lost 9 bases, with 12 bases between them. Germline V gives CDR1 MGHDK, CDR2 SYGVNS. CDR3 region: CASSEYPLGQYF. The DNA of the CDR3 is TGTGCCAGCAGTGAGTACCCGCTGGGGCAGTACTTC.

The V and J genes are TRBV11-2 and TRBJ2-3; D perhaps matches TRBD2 (6 bases). Trimming removed 2 bases from V and 1 base from J, with 16 bases in between. This CDR3 has 17 amino acids. Germline lookup yields CDR1 SGHAT and CDR2 FQNNGV. The CDR3 DNA follows: TGTGCCAGCAGCTTAAGAGTGACGGGCGGGGGCACAGATACGCAGTATTTT. Translating it yields CASSLRVTGGGTDTQYF.

This chain uses TRBV7-2 with TRBJ1-5; D gene ambiguous. In germline, CDR1 is SGHTA, CDR2 FQGNSA. CDR3 length: 13 residues. Trimming cost V 5 bases and J 4 bases, with 9 bases left between them. The CDR3 DNA follows: TGTGCCAGCAGCCCTAAGGGAAATCAGCCCCAGCATTTT. Its protein product is CASSPKGNQPQHF.

The sample holds a few counts of this clonotype. The chain carries TRBV7-9 and TRBJ2-5, with no clear D. V gave up 3 bases and J gave up 5 bases, with 13 bases separating them. The germline gives CDR1 SEHNR, CDR2 FQNEAQ (reference sequence). This CDR3 comprises 14 residues. CDR3 residues: CASSFLDGTETQYF. CDR3 coding DNA: TGTGCCAGCAGCTTTTTGGACGGAACCGAGACCCAGTACTTC.

The gene calls are TRBV5-1 and TRBJ1-1; D remains ambiguous. Germline loops: CDR1 SGHRS, CDR2 YFSETQ. This CDR3 is built from 13 residues. V lost 0 bases, J lost 8 bases, and 11 bases lay in between. The CDR3 sequence is CASSLEKPVEAFF. The CDR3 DNA is TGCGCCAGCAGCTTGGAAAAGCCCGTGGAAGCTTTCTTT.

The gene calls are TRBV5-1 and TRBJ1-1, with TRBD1 as a possible D gene (5 bases). The CDR3 covers 15 residues. The V and J ends lost 6 bases and 1 base respectively, with 16 bases between them. Germline V gives CDR1 SGHRS, CDR2 YFSETQ. CDR3 DNA: TGCGCCAGCAACCCGGCCTTCACAGGGAACACTGAAGCTTTCTTT. Protein sequence: CASNPAFTGNTEAFF.

This clonotype came up a few times. The chain employs TRBV3-1 and TRBJ2-3, with D perhaps matching TRBD2 (6 bases). The CDR3 is made up of 12 amino acids. Germline loops: CDR1 LGHDT, CDR2 YNNKEL (reference sequence). With 1 base removed from V and 15 bases from J, the gap between germline ends came to 14 bases. CDR3 in DNA: TGTGCCAGCAGCCAAGGTGGGGGGATCCTATATTTT. Its translation is CASSQGGGILYF.

This clonotype was recorded a few times. The chain couples TRBV28 to TRBJ1-2, with 9 bases that match TRBD1. The CDR3 is 15 amino acids. V gave up 5 bases and J gave up 5 bases; unmatched junction bases: 9. CDR1 MDHEN and CDR2 SYDVKM come from the germline V gene. CDR3 sequence: CASSPGQGRTYGYTF. CDR3 nucleotides: TGTGCCAGCAGTCCTGGACAGGGGAGAACGTATGGCTACACCTTC.

In this sample, this clonotype turned up many times. The chain uses TRBV7-2 and TRBJ2-1; D may match TRBD1 or TRBD2 (5 bases each). The germline CDR1 and CDR2 sequences are SGHTA and FQGNSA. The CDR3 runs to 12 residues. With 7 bases removed from V and 6 bases from J, the gap between germline ends came to 10 bases. This CDR3 reads CASNLGVNEQFF. The DNA for the CDR3 is TGTGCCAGCAACCTGGGGGTCAATGAGCAGTTCTTC. The full variable domain, its missing parts supplied by reference TRBV7-2 and TRBJ2-1, is GAGVSQSPSNKVTEKGKDVELRCDPISGHTALYWYRQSLGQGLEFLIYFQGNSAPDKSGLPSDRFSAERTGGSVSTLTIQRTQQEDSAVYLCASNLGVNEQFFGPGTRLTVL.

This clonotype was counted between two and nine times. The V and J genes are TRBV12-3 or TRBV12-4 and TRBJ1-5, with TRBD1 identical over 8 bases. Trimming at V came to 6 bases and at J to 2 bases, leaving 6 bases not matched to a gene. This CDR3 spans 15 amino acids. The CDR3 loop reads CASSLDRAGNQPQHF. DNA for the CDR3: TGTGCCAGCAGCCTGGACAGGGCCGGCAATCAGCCCCAGCATTTT.

This clonotype has more than one count but fewer than ten. This chain uses TRBV5-1 with TRBJ2-1; D may be TRBD1 (8 bases). Germline lookup yields CDR1 SGHRS and CDR2 YFSETQ. V gave up 4 bases and J gave up 4 bases, with 24 bases separating them. The CDR3 contains 18 residues. CDR3: CASSKGQASGIGYNEQFF. The CDR3 DNA sequence: TGCGCCAGCAGCAAGGGACAGGCAAGCGGGATCGGGTACAATGAGCAGTTCTTC.

This clonotype was observed a few times. The chain carries TRBV20-1 and TRBJ2-5; no clear D. The CDR3 is 14 amino acids. Per germline, CDR1 DFQATT and CDR2 SNEGSKA (reference sequence). Trimming shortened V by 2 bases and J by 1 base, and 11 bases separated the two germline ends. For the CDR3, the DNA is TGCAGTGCTAGACGAGGAGCCCGCCAAGAGACCCAGTACTTC. Its translation is CSARRGARQETQYF.

This clonotype occurred a few times. V gene TRBV6-1 combines with J gene TRBJ2-5; 12 bases align to TRBD1. The CDR3 covers 16 residues. Germline loops: CDR1 MNHNS, CDR2 SASEGT. The ends lost 6 bases at V and 4 bases at J; junction bases unmatched: 9. The CDR3 spells CASRRSRDRGRETQYF. In DNA form, the CDR3 reads TGTGCCAGCAGGCGAAGCCGGGACAGGGGGCGAGAGACCCAGTACTTC.